The next 14 T cell receptor beta chains were all read from a single sample in a study of blood T cell repertoires in COVID-19. Method: immunoSEQ multiplex PCR; TCRdb's copy keeps in-frame clones and lacks some. Among fewer than 150,000 clones listed, roughly 87% were seen once. Sequencing was performed on PBMCs or T cells enriched from blood (not recorded which). All receptors derive from a young man who had recovered from COVID-19.

The V gene is TRBV19, the J gene TRBJ1-1; D may be TRBD1 (5 bases). CDR3 length equals 14 residues. Trimming removed 4 bases at V and 4 bases at J, with 13 bases between. Germline V gene data show CDR1 as LNHDA and CDR2 as SQIVND (reference sequence). This chain's CDR3 is CASSSNWGVTEAFF. The CDR3 nucleotides are TGTGCCAGTAGTAGTAATTGGGGCGTCACTGAAGCTTTCTTT.

The chain links TRBV10-2 to TRBJ2-1, with a weak D call TRBD2 (5 bases). The CDR3 is 12 residues long. V gave up 6 bases and J gave up 7 bases, with 10 bases separating them. Per the germline V gene, CDR1 is WSHSY and CDR2 is SAAADI. The CDR3 nucleotides are TGCGCCAGCAGCGGAACTAGAAATGAGCAGTTCTTC. It encodes CASSGTRNEQFF.

The CDR3 is CASMDDSRRGYTF. Here the CDR3 DNA reads TGTGCCAGCATGGATGATAGCCGCCGTGGCTACACCTTC. The chain is built from TRBV6-5 and TRBJ1-2; no definite D call. Germline V gene data show CDR1 as MNHEY and CDR2 as SVGAGI. The CDR3 loop spans 13 amino acids. V was trimmed by 7 bases and J by 7 bases, leaving 16 bases between them.

The gene calls are TRBV11-2 and TRBJ2-1; 11 nucleotides match TRBD2. Trimming at V came to 1 base and at J to 6 bases, leaving 2 bases not matched to a gene. The CDR3 runs to 15 residues. From germline, CDR1 is SGHAT and CDR2 FQNNGV. CDR3 protein: CASSLVLAGGNEQFF. CDR3 sequence (DNA): TGTGCCAGCAGCTTAGTCCTAGCGGGGGGCAATGAGCAGTTCTTC.

The CDR3 loop is CASSTSQGSNEKLFF. For the CDR3, the DNA is TGTGCCAGTAGTACATCACAGGGTTCGAATGAAAAACTGTTTTTT. The chain links TRBV19 to TRBJ1-4, with D possibly TRBD1 on 6 matching bases. In germline, CDR1 is LNHDA, CDR2 SQIVND (reference sequence). The germline V and J ends were trimmed by 4 bases and 5 bases, with 14 bases remaining between them. This CDR3 has 15 amino acids.

The chain links TRBV19 to TRBJ2-2, with TRBD1 as a possible D gene (5 bases). Trimming took 1 base from V and 6 from J, leaving 12 bases between them. The CDR3 sequence is 15 residues long. Germline V lookup: CDR1 LNHDA, CDR2 SQIVND (reference sequence). CDR3 DNA: TGTGCCAGTAGTATAGGGCAGGGAATTGCCGGGGAGCTGTTTTTT. This translates into CASSIGQGIAGELFF.

This clone was recorded once. The chain couples TRBV15 to TRBJ2-5, with unresolved D. The V end was cut by 0 bases, the J end by 5 bases, with 22 bases between. The germline V gene has CDR1 LNHNV and CDR2 YYDKDF (reference sequence). The CDR3 runs to 18 residues. The CDR3 DNA is TGTGCCACCAGCAGAGATTTCCTGGTTGGGCCCTTTGGGGAGACCCAGTACTTC. Its protein product is CATSRDFLVGPFGETQYF.

The chain couples TRBV12-3 or TRBV12-4 to TRBJ1-3; D is perhaps TRBD1 (6 bases). Trimming cost V 7 bases and J 4 bases, with 11 bases left between them. The CDR3 has 13 residues. CDR3 in amino acids: CASMGAPGNTIYF. As DNA, the CDR3 is TGTGCCAGCATGGGGGCGCCCGGAAACACCATATATTTT.

The chain recombines TRBV10-1 with TRBJ2-2; the D gene is possibly TRBD1 (6 bases). V was trimmed by 6 bases and J by 5 bases, leaving 13 bases between them. There are 14 residues in the CDR3. Germline CDR1 and CDR2: WNHNN and SYGVQD (reference sequence). CDR3 amino acids: CASRDSTGTGELFF. CDR3 DNA sequence: TGCGCCAGCAGGGACAGCACGGGTACCGGGGAGCTGTTTTTT.

This chain connects TRBV2 to TRBJ1-4; perhaps TRBD1 as D (6 bases). Germline assignment: CDR1 SNHLY and CDR2 FYNNEI. The CDR3 runs to 14 residues. The V gene lost 7 bases and the J gene lost 5 bases, with 14 bases spanning the gap. CDR3 sequence reads: CASTTWTVNEKLFF. The CDR3 nucleotides read TGTGCCAGCACTACGTGGACAGTGAATGAAAAACTGTTTTTT. Filled out from reference TRBV2 and TRBJ1-4, the complete variable domain reads EPEVTQTPSHQVTQMGQEVILRCVPISNHLYFYWYRQILGQKVEFLVSFYNNEISEKSEIFDDQFSVERPDGSNFTLKIRSTKLEDSAMYFCASTTWTVNEKLFFGSGTQLSVL.

The chain recombines TRBV19 with TRBJ2-2; the match to TRBD1 covers 9 bases. Germline-derived CDR1 and CDR2 are LNHDA and SQIVND (reference sequence). Germline trimming cut 6 bases from V and 6 bases from J; bases unmatched to any gene: 11. The CDR3 consists of 16 residues. CDR3 coding DNA: TGTGCCAGTAGAACCCAAGGGGACAGGGTGGCCGGGGAGCTGTTTTTT. Residues: CASRTQGDRVAGELFF. Complete variable domain (other parts from reference TRBV19 and TRBJ2-2): DGGITQSPKYLFRKEGQNVTLSCEQNLNHDAMYWYRQDPGQGLRLIYYSQIVNDFQKGDIAEGYSVSREKKESFPLTVTSAQKNPTAFYLCASRTQGDRVAGELFFGEGSRLTVL.

The genes are TRBV28 and TRBJ2-4; the match to TRBD1 covers 10 bases. This CDR3 has 15 residues. V lost 7 bases to trimming and J lost 7 bases; unmatched junction nucleotides: 10. Germline CDR1 reads MDHEN; CDR2 reads SYDVKM. The chain's CDR3 is CASTLDRGLRNIQYF. The CDR3 bases are TGTGCCAGCACCCTCGACAGGGGGCTGAGGAACATTCAGTACTTC.

The chain has TRBV6-2 or TRBV6-3 and TRBJ2-5, with D tentatively TRBD2 (6 bases). The germline V gene has CDR1 MNHEY and CDR2 SVGEGT. The CDR3 has 16 residues. V was shortened by 2 bases and J by 1 base, with 14 bases between the two germline ends. The CDR3 region is CASSYGGLGLQETQYF. The CDR3 nucleotides read TGTGCCAGCAGTTACGGGGGGTTGGGACTCCAAGAGACCCAGTACTTC.

This rearrangement joins TRBV2 to TRBJ1-1; 9 nucleotides agree with TRBD1. This CDR3 region has 15 residues. V was pared by 5 bases and J by 1 base, with 5 bases of the junction left unmatched. Germline V gives CDR1 SNHLY, CDR2 FYNNEI. CDR3 nucleotides: TGTGCCAGCAGTTTACAGGGGGCCAAGAACACTGAAGCTTTCTTT. It codes for CASSLQGAKNTEAFF.